The clone carrying this TCR beta chain was recorded once. This record belongs to a study of hypomethylating agent response in myelodysplastic syndrome. Survey resolution used two replicates of around 200 ng, totaling around 400 ng DNA. Generated by immunoSEQ multiplex PCR, the TCRdb table keeps only in-frame clones and is missing some. The data hold several thousand clones, with 82% observed a single time. The clonotype comes from a human donor with myelodysplastic syndrome. Sequences were derived from bone marrow, sampled before or after starting hypomethylating agent treatment for myelodysplastic syndrome (not recorded which).

The CDR3 sequence is CASSLEPNEQFF. In DNA form, the CDR3 reads TGTGCCAGCAGCTTAGAACCAAATGAGCAGTTCTTC. The chain joins TRBV7-9 to TRBJ2-1; no definite D call. Trimming shortened V by 1 base and J by 7 bases, and 5 bases separated the two germline ends. CDR1 and CDR2 from the germline V gene are SEHNR and FQNEAQ (reference sequence). The CDR3 is made up of 12 amino acids.